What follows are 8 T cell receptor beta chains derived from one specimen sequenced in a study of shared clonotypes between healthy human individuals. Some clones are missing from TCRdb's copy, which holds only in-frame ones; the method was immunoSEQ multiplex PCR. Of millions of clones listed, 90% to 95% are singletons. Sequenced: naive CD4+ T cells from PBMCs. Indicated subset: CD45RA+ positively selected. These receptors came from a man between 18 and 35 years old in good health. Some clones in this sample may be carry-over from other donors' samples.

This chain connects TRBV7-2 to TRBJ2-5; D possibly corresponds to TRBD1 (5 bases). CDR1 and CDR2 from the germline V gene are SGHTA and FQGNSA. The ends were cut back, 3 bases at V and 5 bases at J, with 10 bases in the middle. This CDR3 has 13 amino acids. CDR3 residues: CASSFQGKETQYF. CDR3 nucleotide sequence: TGTGCCAGCAGCTTCCAGGGCAAGGAGACCCAGTACTTC.

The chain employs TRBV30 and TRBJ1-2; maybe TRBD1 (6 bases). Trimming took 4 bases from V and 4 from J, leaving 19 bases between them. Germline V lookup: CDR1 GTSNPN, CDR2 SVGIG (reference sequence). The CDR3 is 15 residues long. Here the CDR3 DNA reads TGTGCCTGGACTCAAGGATCGGGGGGCGGCTATGGCTACACCTTC. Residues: CAWTQGSGGGYGYTF.

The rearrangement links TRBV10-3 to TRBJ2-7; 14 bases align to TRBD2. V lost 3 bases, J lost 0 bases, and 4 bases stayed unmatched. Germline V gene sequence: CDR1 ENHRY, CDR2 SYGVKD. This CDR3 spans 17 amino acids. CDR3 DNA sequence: TGTGCCATCAGTGACGGGACTAGCGGGGGATTCTCCTACGAGCAGTACTTC. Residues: CAISDGTSGGFSYEQYF.

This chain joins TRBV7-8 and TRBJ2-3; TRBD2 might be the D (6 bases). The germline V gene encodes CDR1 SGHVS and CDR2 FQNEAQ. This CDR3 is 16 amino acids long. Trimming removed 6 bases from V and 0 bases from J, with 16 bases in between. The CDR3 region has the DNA TGTGCCAGCAGTCCTATAGCGGTGACTAGCACAGATACGCAGTATTTT. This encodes CASSPIAVTSTDTQYF.

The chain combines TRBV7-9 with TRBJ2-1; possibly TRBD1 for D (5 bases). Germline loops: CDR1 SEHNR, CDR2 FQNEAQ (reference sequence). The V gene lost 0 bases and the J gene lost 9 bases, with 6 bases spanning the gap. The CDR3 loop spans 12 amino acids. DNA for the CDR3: TGTGCCAGCAGCTTAGCCCAGGGTGAGCAGTTCTTC. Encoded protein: CASSLAQGEQFF.

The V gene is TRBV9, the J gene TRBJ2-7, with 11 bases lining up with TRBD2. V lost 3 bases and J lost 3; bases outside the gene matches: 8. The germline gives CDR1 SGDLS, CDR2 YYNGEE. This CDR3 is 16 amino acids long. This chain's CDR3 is CASSAGGTSGGYEQYF. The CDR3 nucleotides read TGTGCCAGCAGCGCGGGAGGAACTAGCGGGGGCTACGAGCAGTACTTC.

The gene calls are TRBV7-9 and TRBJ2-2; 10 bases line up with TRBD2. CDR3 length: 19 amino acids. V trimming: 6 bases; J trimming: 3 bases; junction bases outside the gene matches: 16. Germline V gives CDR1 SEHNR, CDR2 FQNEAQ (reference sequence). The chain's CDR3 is CASRTQKGSGRLDTGELFF. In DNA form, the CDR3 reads TGTGCCAGCAGGACCCAGAAGGGTAGCGGGAGGTTGGACACCGGGGAGCTGTTTTTT.

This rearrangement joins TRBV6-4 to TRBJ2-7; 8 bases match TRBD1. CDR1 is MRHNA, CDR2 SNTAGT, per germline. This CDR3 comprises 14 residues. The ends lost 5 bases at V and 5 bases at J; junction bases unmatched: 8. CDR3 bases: TGTGCCAGCAGTTACCGCAGGGGGCACAACGAGCAGTACTTC. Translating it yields CASSYRRGHNEQYF.